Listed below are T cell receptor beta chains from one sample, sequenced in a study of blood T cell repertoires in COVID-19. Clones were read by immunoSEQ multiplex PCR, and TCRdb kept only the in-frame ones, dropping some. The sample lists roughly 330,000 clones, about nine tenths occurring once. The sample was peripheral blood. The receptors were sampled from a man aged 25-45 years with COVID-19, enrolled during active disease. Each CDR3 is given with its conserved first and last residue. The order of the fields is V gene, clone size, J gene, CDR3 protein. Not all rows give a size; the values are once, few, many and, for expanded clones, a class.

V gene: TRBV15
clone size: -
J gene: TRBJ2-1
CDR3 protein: CATSGRQGGKQFF

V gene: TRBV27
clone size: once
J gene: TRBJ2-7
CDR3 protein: CASSLFPLRSYEQYF

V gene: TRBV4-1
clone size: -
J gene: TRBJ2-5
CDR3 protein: CASSQAWGRASGVGETQYF

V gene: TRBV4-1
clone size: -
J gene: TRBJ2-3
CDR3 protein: CASSQDLFIGYTGADTQYF

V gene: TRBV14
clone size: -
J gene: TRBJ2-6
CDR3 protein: CASSQATGTNVLTF

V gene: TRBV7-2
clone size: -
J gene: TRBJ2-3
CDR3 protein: CASSYRGGAAGTDTQYF

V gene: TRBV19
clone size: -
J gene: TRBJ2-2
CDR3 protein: CASSKGAAGGTSNTGELFF

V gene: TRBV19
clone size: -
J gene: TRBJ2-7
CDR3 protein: CASSGMTSGSYEQYF

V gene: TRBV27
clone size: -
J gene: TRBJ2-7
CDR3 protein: CASSWTSGSSEQYF

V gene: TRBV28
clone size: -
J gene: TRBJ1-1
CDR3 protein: CASSLGHMNTEAFF

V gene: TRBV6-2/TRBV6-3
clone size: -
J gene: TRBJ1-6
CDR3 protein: CASSSQGSYNSPLHF

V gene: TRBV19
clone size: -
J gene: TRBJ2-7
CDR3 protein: CASSISGTTYEQYF

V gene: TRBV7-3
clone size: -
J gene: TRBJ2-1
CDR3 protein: CASGTGTSSYNEQFF

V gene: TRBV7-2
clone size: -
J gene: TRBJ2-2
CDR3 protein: CASSFRGLGTGELFF

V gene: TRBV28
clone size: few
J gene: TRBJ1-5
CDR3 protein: CASSLGNHQPQHF

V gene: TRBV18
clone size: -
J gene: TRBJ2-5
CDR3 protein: CASSPNSIETQYF

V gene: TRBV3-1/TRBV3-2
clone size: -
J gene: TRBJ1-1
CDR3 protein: CASSQVSGATEAFF

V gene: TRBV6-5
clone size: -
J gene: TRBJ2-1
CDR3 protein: CASRVATSENNEQFF

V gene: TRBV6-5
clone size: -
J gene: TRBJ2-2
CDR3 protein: CASRGLNTGELFF